This T cell receptor (beta chain) was recorded in a study of graft-versus-host responses after intestinal transplantation. Study-level background: After anti-thymocyte globulin induction, recipients took tacrolimus and steroids for 3 to 4 years. Whole-study results and caveats: Some GvH clones were seen earlier in gut or blood, suggesting intestinal origin.

Some clones are missing from TCRdb's copy, which holds only in-frame ones; the method was immunoSEQ multiplex PCR. The repertoire holds about 120,000 clones, with about 95% as singletons. Trimming pared 10 bases from V and 5 bases from J, leaving 15 bases between. The CDR3 is 12 residues long. Germline V gives CDR1 SNHLY, CDR2 FYNNEI. With regard to this clone: The antigen remains undetermined.

The chain is built from TRBV2 and TRBJ2-7; TRBD2 might be the D (6 bases). Sample: unstimulated CD8+ T cells sorted from spleen or lymph node cells, taken before intestinal transplant. The TCR was taken from a human donor who received an intestinal transplant. CDR3 region: CATEGTRNEQYF. CDR3 sequence (DNA): TGTGCCACCGAAGGGACTCGCAACGAGCAGTACTTC.